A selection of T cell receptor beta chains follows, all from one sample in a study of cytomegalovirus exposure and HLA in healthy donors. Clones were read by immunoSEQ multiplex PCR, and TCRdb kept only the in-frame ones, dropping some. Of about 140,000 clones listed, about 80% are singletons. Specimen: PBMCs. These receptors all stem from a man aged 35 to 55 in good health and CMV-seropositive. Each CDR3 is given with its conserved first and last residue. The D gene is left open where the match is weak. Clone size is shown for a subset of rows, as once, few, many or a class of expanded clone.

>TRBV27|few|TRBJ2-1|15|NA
CASSSQGQKYNEQFF
TGTGCCAGCAGTTCTCAAGGACAAAAGTACAATGAGCAGTTCTTC
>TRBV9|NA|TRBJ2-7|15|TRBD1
CASSAGTGGPWEQYF
TGTGCCAGCAGCGCCGGGACAGGGGGTCCCTGGGAGCAGTACTTC
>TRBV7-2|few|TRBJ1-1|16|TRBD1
CASSFSRGLTNTEAFF
TGTGCCAGCAGCTTCTCCAGGGGGCTCACGAACACTGAAGCTTTCTTT
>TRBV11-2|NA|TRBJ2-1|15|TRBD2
CASNQGRGLYNEQFF
TGTGCCAGCAACCAAGGGAGGGGACTTTACAATGAGCAGTTCTTC
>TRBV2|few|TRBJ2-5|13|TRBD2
CASRGLAQETQYF
TGTGCCAGCAGGGGACTAGCCCAGGAGACCCAGTACTTC
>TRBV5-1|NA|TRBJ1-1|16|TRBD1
CASSFTGAAAPTEAFF
TGCGCCAGCAGCTTTACAGGGGCCGCTGCGCCCACTGAAGCTTTCTTT
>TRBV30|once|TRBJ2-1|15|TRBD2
CAWSVSLAGGRQQFF
TGTGCCTGGAGTGTCTCACTAGCGGGAGGAAGGCAGCAGTTCTTC
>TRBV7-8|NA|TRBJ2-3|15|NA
CASSLGLVYTDTQYF
TGTGCCAGCAGCTTAGGGCTTGTATACACAGATACGCAGTATTTT
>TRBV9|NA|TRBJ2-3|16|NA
CASSPRLGASGDTQYF
TGTGCCAGCAGTCCACGACTAGGTGCATCAGGAGATACGCAGTATTTT
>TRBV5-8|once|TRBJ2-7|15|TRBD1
CASSTTGTGGYEQYF
TGTGCCAGCAGCACGACCGGGACAGGGGGCTACGAGCAGTACTTC
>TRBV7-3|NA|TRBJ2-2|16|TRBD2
CASSLNASGNTGELFF
TGTGCCAGCAGCTTAAACGCTAGCGGAAACACCGGGGAGCTGTTTTTT
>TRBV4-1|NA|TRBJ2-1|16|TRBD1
CASSQPSGRGLNEQFF
TGCGCCAGCAGCCAACCCTCGGGCAGGGGGCTCAATGAGCAGTTCTTC
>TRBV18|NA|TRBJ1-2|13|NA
CASSPGTEHGYTF
TGTGCCAGCTCACCAGGGACTGAGCATGGCTACACCTTC
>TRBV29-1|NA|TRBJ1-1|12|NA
CSVEMGASEAFF
TGCAGCGTAGAAATGGGGGCAAGTGAAGCTTTCTTT
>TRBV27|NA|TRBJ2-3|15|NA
CASSLRRDPPDTQYF
TGTGCCAGCAGCCTCAGGCGGGATCCCCCAGATACGCAGTATTTT
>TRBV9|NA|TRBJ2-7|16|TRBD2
CASSVGRGKPPYEQYF
TGTGCCAGCAGCGTGGGGAGGGGCAAGCCACCCTACGAGCAGTACTTC
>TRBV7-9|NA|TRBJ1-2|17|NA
CASSDFRSGSGKYGYTF
TGTGCCAGCAGCGACTTTAGGTCCGGATCGGGTAAATATGGCTACACCTTC
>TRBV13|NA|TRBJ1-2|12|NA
CASSLDRDGYTF
TGTGCCAGCAGCTTAGACAGGGATGGCTACACCTTC
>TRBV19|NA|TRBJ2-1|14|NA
CASSSGDRYNEQFF
TGTGCCAGTAGTAGCGGGGACCGGTACAATGAGCAGTTCTTC
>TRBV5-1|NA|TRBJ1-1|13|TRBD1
CASSFRGRDEAFF
TGCGCCAGCAGCTTCAGGGGGCGGGATGAAGCTTTCTTT
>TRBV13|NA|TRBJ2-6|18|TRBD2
CASSLAGRARVGANVLTF
TGTGCCAGCAGCTTAGCCGGGAGGGCCCGAGTTGGGGCCAACGTCCTGACTTTC
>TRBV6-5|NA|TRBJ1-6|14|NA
CASSYRGSGSPLHF
TGTGCCAGCAGTTACAGGGGCTCGGGTTCACCCCTCCACTTT
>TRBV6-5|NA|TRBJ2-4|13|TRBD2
CASSLAGKNIQYF
TGTGCCAGCAGTCTAGCGGGAAAAAACATTCAGTACTTC
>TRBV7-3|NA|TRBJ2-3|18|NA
CASSPYKSAGGITDTQYF
TGTGCCAGCAGCCCTTATAAATCCGCCGGGGGAATCACAGATACGCAGTATTTT
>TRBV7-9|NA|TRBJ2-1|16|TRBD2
CASRPTSGSSYNEQFF
TGTGCCAGCAGGCCCACTAGCGGGAGCTCCTACAATGAGCAGTTCTTC
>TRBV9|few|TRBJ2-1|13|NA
CASSVERADEQFF
TGTGCCAGCAGCGTAGAGCGAGCGGATGAGCAGTTCTTC
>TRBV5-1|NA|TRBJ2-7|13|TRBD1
CASTETGVYEQYF
TGCGCCAGCACCGAGACAGGGGTCTACGAGCAGTACTTC
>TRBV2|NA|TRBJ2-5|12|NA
CASRGGGETQYF
TGTGCCTCTAGAGGTGGGGGGGAGACCCAGTACTTC
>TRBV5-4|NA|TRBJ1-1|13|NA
CASSPYKNTEAFF
TGTGCCAGCAGCCCATACAAAAACACTGAAGCTTTCTTT
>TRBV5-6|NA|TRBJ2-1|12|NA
CASSLALFGQFF
TGTGCCAGCAGCTTGGCGCTATTCGGGCAGTTCTTC
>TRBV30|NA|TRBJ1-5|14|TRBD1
CAWSEDRGGQPQHF
TGTGCCTGGAGTGAAGACAGGGGAGGCCAGCCCCAGCATTTT
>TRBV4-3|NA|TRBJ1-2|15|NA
CASSQWSGADYGYTF
TGCGCCAGCAGCCAGTGGTCAGGGGCTGACTATGGCTACACCTTC
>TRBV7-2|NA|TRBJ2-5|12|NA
CASISRGKTQYF
TGTGCCAGCATCTCCCGCGGCAAGACCCAGTACTTC
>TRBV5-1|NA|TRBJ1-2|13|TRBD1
CASSLGTGEGYTF
TGCGCCAGCAGCTTGGGGACAGGGGAGGGCTACACCTTC
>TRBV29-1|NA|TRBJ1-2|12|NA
CSVGGGNYGYTF
TGCAGCGTTGGGGGCGGAAACTATGGCTACACCTTC
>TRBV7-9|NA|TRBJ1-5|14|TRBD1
CASSLGQSNQPQHF
TGTGCCAGCAGCTTGGGACAGAGCAATCAGCCCCAGCATTTT
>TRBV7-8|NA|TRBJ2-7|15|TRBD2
CASSLVRAGDVEQYF
TGTGCCAGCAGCTTAGTAAGAGCGGGAGACGTCGAGCAGTACTTC
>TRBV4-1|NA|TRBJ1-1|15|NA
CASSQEGFGNTEAFF
TGCGCCAGCAGCCAAGAGGGCTTCGGTAACACTGAAGCTTTCTTT
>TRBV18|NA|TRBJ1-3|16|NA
CASSSGLPSSGNTIYF
TGTGCCAGCTCATCCGGACTTCCGAGCTCTGGAAACACCATATATTTT
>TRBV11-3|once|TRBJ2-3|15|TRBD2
CASSTFGLAGETQYF
TGTGCCAGCAGCACCTTTGGCCTAGCGGGGGAAACGCAGTATTTT
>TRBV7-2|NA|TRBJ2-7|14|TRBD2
CASSFGLAGGEQYF
TGTGCCAGCAGCTTCGGACTAGCGGGAGGGGAGCAGTACTTC
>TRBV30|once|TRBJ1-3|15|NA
CAWSMGGAFGNTIYF
TGTGCCTGGAGTATGGGAGGGGCGTTTGGAAACACCATATATTTT
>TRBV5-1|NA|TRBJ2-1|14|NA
CASSPEQVDNEQFF
TGCGCCAGCAGCCCCGAACAGGTTGACAATGAGCAGTTCTTC
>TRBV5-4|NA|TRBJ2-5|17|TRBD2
CASSAGTSGRAEETQYF
TGTGCCAGCAGCGCCGGGACTAGCGGGAGGGCCGAGGAGACCCAGTACTTC
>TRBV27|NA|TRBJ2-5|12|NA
CASSLGAGTQYF
TGTGCCAGCAGTCTTGGGGCCGGGACCCAGTACTTC
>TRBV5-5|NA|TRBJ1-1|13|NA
CASSFGGHTEAFF
TGTGCCAGCAGCTTCGGGGGGCACACTGAAGCTTTCTTT
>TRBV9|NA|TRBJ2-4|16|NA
CASSVQGHLAKNIQYF
TGTGCCAGCAGCGTACAAGGACATCTAGCCAAAAACATTCAGTACTTC
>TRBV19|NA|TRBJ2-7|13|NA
CASSPTAIYEQYF
TGTGCCAGTAGTCCGACAGCGATCTACGAGCAGTACTTC
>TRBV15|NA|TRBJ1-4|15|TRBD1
CATSRVAGGPEKLFF
TGTGCCACCAGCAGAGTAGCAGGGGGCCCTGAAAAACTGTTTTTT
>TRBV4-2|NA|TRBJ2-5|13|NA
CASSQDLTETQYF
TGTGCCAGCAGCCAAGATCTAACGGAGACCCAGTACTTC